The rows below give T cell receptor beta chains drawn from one sample of a study of technical replicates of blood from several donors. Sequencing used immunoSEQ multiplex PCR; TCRdb keeps in-frame clones, though not all of them. The sample has around 76,000 clones, 95% to 98% seen once. Sequenced material: T cells isolated from PBMCs. The receptors were sampled from a human donor in good health. CDR3s include the opening cysteine and the closing phenylalanine or tryptophan. Each record gives: CDR3 DNA, CDR3 protein, clone size, D gene, V gene, J gene. A D gene is named only where the DNA matches it firmly. Clone size is shown for a subset of rows, as once, few, many or a class of expanded clone.

CDR3 DNA: TGTGCCAGCAGCGCAAGAATCGAGCGGGAGCGGGGGGATGAGCAGTTCTTC
CDR3 protein: CASSARIERERGDEQFF
clone size: .
D gene: TRBD2
V gene: TRBV7-9
J gene: TRBJ2-1

CDR3 DNA: TGCGCCAGCAGCCTCTCTAGCGGGCAACGACTCTACGAGCAGTACTTC
CDR3 protein: CASSLSSGQRLYEQYF
clone size: .
D gene: TRBD2
V gene: TRBV4-1
J gene: TRBJ2-7

CDR3 DNA: TGTGCCAGCAGCCAAGACTTGGCTCAAAGCACAGATACGCAGTATTTT
CDR3 protein: CASSQDLAQSTDTQYF
clone size: .
D gene: .
V gene: TRBV11-1
J gene: TRBJ2-3

CDR3 DNA: TGTGCCAGCGAATATTACAGGGCAAGCTCCACAGATACGCAGTATTTT
CDR3 protein: CASEYYRASSTDTQYF
clone size: .
D gene: .
V gene: TRBV6-6
J gene: TRBJ2-3

CDR3 DNA: TGTGCCAGCAGCGGGGGAGACGGCTACGAGCAGTACTTC
CDR3 protein: CASSGGDGYEQYF
clone size: medium-sized
D gene: .
V gene: TRBV27
J gene: TRBJ2-7

CDR3 DNA: TGTGCCAGCAGCCCAGACATTGAGACCCAGTACTTC
CDR3 protein: CASSPDIETQYF
clone size: once
D gene: .
V gene: TRBV7-9
J gene: TRBJ2-5

CDR3 DNA: TGTGCCAGCAGTAAGACAGGGTCTGGAAACACCATATATTTT
CDR3 protein: CASSKTGSGNTIYF
clone size: .
D gene: TRBD1
V gene: TRBV6-5
J gene: TRBJ1-3

CDR3 DNA: TGTGCCAGTAGATCAAACACTGAAGCTTTCTTT
CDR3 protein: CASRSNTEAFF
clone size: .
D gene: .
V gene: TRBV19
J gene: TRBJ1-1

CDR3 DNA: TGTGCCAGCAGAGGCGGGAGCGGGGAGCAGTTCTTC
CDR3 protein: CASRGGSGEQFF
clone size: .
D gene: TRBD2
V gene: TRBV11-1
J gene: TRBJ2-1

CDR3 DNA: TGTGCCATCAGCGTTATCGGGACAGTAGGGGCCTTGAACACTGAAGCTTTCTTT
CDR3 protein: CAISVIGTVGALNTEAFF
clone size: once
D gene: TRBD1
V gene: TRBV10-3
J gene: TRBJ1-1

CDR3 DNA: TGTGCCAGCAGCGTAGGTGGCGGGGCCAACACCGGGGAGCTGTTTTTT
CDR3 protein: CASSVGGGANTGELFF
clone size: .
D gene: .
V gene: TRBV9
J gene: TRBJ2-2

CDR3 DNA: TGTGCCAGCTCACCACGGCGGGAGGAGCCCCAGCATTTT
CDR3 protein: CASSPRREEPQHF
clone size: .
D gene: .
V gene: TRBV18
J gene: TRBJ1-5

CDR3 DNA: TGTGCCAGCAGCTTATTGCGGGAGGGCCTGGGTTATAATGAGCAGTTCTTC
CDR3 protein: CASSLLREGLGYNEQFF
clone size: .
D gene: TRBD2
V gene: TRBV11-2
J gene: TRBJ2-1

CDR3 DNA: TGTGCCAGCAGTCCTCATTCAGGGGAGAATATCGGGGAGCTGTTTTTT
CDR3 protein: CASSPHSGENIGELFF
clone size: once
D gene: .
V gene: TRBV27
J gene: TRBJ2-2

CDR3 DNA: TGCGCCAGCAGCACGGACCGAACGGGACTAGGGGTCAATGAGCAGTTCTTC
CDR3 protein: CASSTDRTGLGVNEQFF
clone size: .
D gene: TRBD2
V gene: TRBV5-1
J gene: TRBJ2-1

CDR3 DNA: TGTGCCACCAGACTAGCGGGAGATACGCAGTATTTT
CDR3 protein: CATRLAGDTQYF
clone size: .
D gene: TRBD2
V gene: TRBV6-5
J gene: TRBJ2-3

CDR3 DNA: TGTGCCAGTAGTGGAGGGCGGGTCACTGAAGCTTTCTTT
CDR3 protein: CASSGGRVTEAFF
clone size: .
D gene: .
V gene: TRBV19
J gene: TRBJ1-1

CDR3 DNA: TGCAGCGTTGCTGGCGGGAACTACAATGAGCAGTTCTTC
CDR3 protein: CSVAGGNYNEQFF
clone size: .
D gene: .
V gene: TRBV29-1
J gene: TRBJ2-1

CDR3 DNA: TGTGCCAGCAGGAATAGCGGGACTACTTTCAGCGAGCAGTACTTC
CDR3 protein: CASRNSGTTFSEQYF
clone size: once
D gene: TRBD2
V gene: TRBV7-2
J gene: TRBJ2-7

CDR3 DNA: TGTGCCAGCAGCCAAGAGGGACTAGCGGGGAACAATGAGCAGTTCTTC
CDR3 protein: CASSQEGLAGNNEQFF
clone size: .
D gene: TRBD2
V gene: TRBV4-2
J gene: TRBJ2-1

CDR3 DNA: TGTGCCAGCAGCACACGACAGGGGGACAACGGGGAAAAACTGTTTTTT
CDR3 protein: CASSTRQGDNGEKLFF
clone size: .
D gene: TRBD1
V gene: TRBV9
J gene: TRBJ1-4

CDR3 DNA: TGTGCCAGCCAAGGACAGGCTCCGTACGAGCAGTACTTC
CDR3 protein: CASQGQAPYEQYF
clone size: .
D gene: TRBD1
V gene: TRBV19
J gene: TRBJ2-7

CDR3 DNA: TGTGCCTGGAGTAGGGGACTAGCGGGAGGGTACGAGCAGTACTTC
CDR3 protein: CAWSRGLAGGYEQYF
clone size: .
D gene: TRBD2
V gene: TRBV30
J gene: TRBJ2-7

CDR3 DNA: TGTGCCTGGAGGGGACAGGAAGGCTACACCTTC
CDR3 protein: CAWRGQEGYTF
clone size: .
D gene: TRBD1
V gene: TRBV30
J gene: TRBJ1-2

CDR3 DNA: TGCGCCAGCAGCCAAGAACCCGGCTCCTACGAGCAGTACTTC
CDR3 protein: CASSQEPGSYEQYF
clone size: .
D gene: .
V gene: TRBV4-1
J gene: TRBJ2-7

CDR3 DNA: TGTGCCAGCAGCCAACAGGGGCCAGATACGCAGTATTTT
CDR3 protein: CASSQQGPDTQYF
clone size: once
D gene: TRBD1
V gene: TRBV11-3
J gene: TRBJ2-3

CDR3 DNA: TGTGCCAGCAGCTTGGACGGGACTTGGGGCAATGAGCAGTTCTTC
CDR3 protein: CASSLDGTWGNEQFF
clone size: .
D gene: .
V gene: TRBV5-4
J gene: TRBJ2-1

CDR3 DNA: TGTGCCAGCAGCTTTGAGCTTGACAATCAGCCCCAGCATTTT
CDR3 protein: CASSFELDNQPQHF
clone size: .
D gene: .
V gene: TRBV7-9
J gene: TRBJ1-5

CDR3 DNA: TGTGCCAGCAGCTCCTACAGGGAGCGGATAGAGGGCTACACCTTC
CDR3 protein: CASSSYRERIEGYTF
clone size: .
D gene: .
V gene: TRBV7-2
J gene: TRBJ1-2

CDR3 DNA: TGTGCCAGCAGTTACGCGGAGGAGCAGTACTTC
CDR3 protein: CASSYAEEQYF
clone size: .
D gene: .
V gene: TRBV6-6
J gene: TRBJ2-7

CDR3 DNA: TGTGCCAGCAGTTTAAGGGGTTATGCAACTAATGAAAAACTGTTTTTT
CDR3 protein: CASSLRGYATNEKLFF
clone size: .
D gene: .
V gene: TRBV27
J gene: TRBJ1-4

CDR3 DNA: TGTGCCAGCAGTTTTCCAGGGGATCCAGATACGCAGTATTTT
CDR3 protein: CASSFPGDPDTQYF
clone size: .
D gene: .
V gene: TRBV7-9
J gene: TRBJ2-3

CDR3 DNA: TGCGCCAGCAGCCAAATCGGAAAGCTAGAATACACAGATACGCAGTATTTT
CDR3 protein: CASSQIGKLEYTDTQYF
clone size: .
D gene: .
V gene: TRBV4-3
J gene: TRBJ2-3

CDR3 DNA: TGTGCCAGCACCAGGGGTAGCTCCTACAATGAGCAGTTCTTC
CDR3 protein: CASTRGSSYNEQFF
clone size: .
D gene: .
V gene: TRBV9
J gene: TRBJ2-1

CDR3 DNA: TGCAGCTCCGGAGGGGTTTCGGAGACCCAGTACTTC
CDR3 protein: CSSGGVSETQYF
clone size: .
D gene: .
V gene: TRBV29-1
J gene: TRBJ2-5